A single sample is the source of the 21 T cell receptor beta chains below, sequenced in a study of human T cells and chemical hapten exposure. Time point indicated: patch test 1, 2 weeks after DPC sensitization. Treatment in this sample: therapeutic diphenylcyclopropenone sensitization with weekly scalp DPC. TCRdb re-called the RACE reads with MiXCR, one entry per CDR3 protein. Of 95,000 to 150,000 distinct CDR3 sequences listed, about 13% are singletons. The material sequenced was whole blood, taken in connection with sensitization to the hapten diphenylcyclopropenone (DPC). The receptors here all came from a man between 18 and 35 years old with alopecia areata. Some clones in this sample may be carry-over from other donors' samples.

This clonotype was recorded a few times. The chain joins TRBV3-1 to TRBJ2-1, with D maybe TRBD1 (7 bases). This CDR3 comprises 15 residues. With 5 bases removed from V and 0 bases from J, the gap between germline ends came to 11 bases. Germline CDR1 LGHDT, CDR2 YNNKEL (reference sequence). The CDR3 spells CASSAGQSSYNEQFF. The DNA for the CDR3 is TGTGCCAGCAGCGCGGGACAGAGCTCCTACAATGAGCAGTTCTTC.

This clonotype occurred many times. This chain joins TRBV20-1 and TRBJ1-1, with D uncertain. V dropped 0 bases and J dropped 8 bases, with 10 bases sitting between them. The CDR3 is 12 amino acids. Per germline, CDR1 DFQATT and CDR2 SNEGSKA (reference sequence). CDR3 protein: CSARDFAGEAFF. CDR3 nucleotides: TGCAGTGCTAGAGATTTCGCCGGGGAAGCTTTCTTT.

The CDR3 region is CASSLLVTEAFF. CDR3 nucleotides: TGTGCCAGCAGCTTATTGGTCACTGAAGCTTTCTTT. The V and J genes are TRBV7-9 and TRBJ1-1, with unresolved D. V was shortened by 2 bases and J by 4 bases, with 5 bases between the two germline ends. Germline V gives CDR1 SEHNR, CDR2 FQNEAQ (reference sequence). CDR3 size: 12 residues.

This sequence joins TRBV2 and TRBJ2-7; D ambiguous. The V gene lost 7 bases and the J gene lost 4 bases, with 14 bases spanning the gap. The CDR3 extends over 13 amino acids. Germline V CDR1 and CDR2: SNHLY, FYNNEI. CDR3 residues: CASKPTLLYEQYV. The CDR3 DNA reads TGTGCCAGCAAACCAACCCTACTTTACGAGCAGTACGTC.

This clonotype was detected only a few times. V and J are TRBV18 and TRBJ1-5; D remains unclear. V shed 5 bases and J shed 0 bases, with 14 bases lying between them. This CDR3 contains 16 residues. Per germline, CDR1 KGHSH and CDR2 LQKENI. DNA of the CDR3: TGTGCCAGCTCATCTTCCGGGCCCCCTAGCAATCAGCCCCAGCATTTT. Its translation is CASSSSGPPSNQPQHF.

V usage is TRBV27 and J usage is TRBJ2-7; TRBD1 is a possible D gene (6 bases). The germline V and J ends were trimmed by 7 bases and 6 bases, with 16 bases remaining between them. The CDR3 is made up of 13 amino acids. CDR1 MNHEY and CDR2 SMNVEV come from the germline V gene (reference sequence). The DNA for the CDR3 is TGTGCCAGCAAGATTCCACAGGGTGCCGAGCAGTACTTC. Translated, it gives CASKIPQGAEQYF.

The rearrangement uses TRBV19 and TRBJ2-3; the D gene is possibly TRBD2 (5 bases). CDR1 is LNHDA and CDR2 is SQIVND in the germline V gene (reference sequence). CDR3 length equals 15 residues. Trimming left V 0 bases short and J 2 bases short, with 9 bases between. The chain's CDR3 is CASSIDLDSTDTQYF. The CDR3 bases are TGTGCCAGTAGTATAGACTTGGACTCCACAGATACGCAGTATTTT. Drawing the rest from reference TRBV19 and TRBJ2-3, the complete variable domain is DGGITQSPKYLFRKEGQNVTLSCEQNLNHDAMYWYRQDPGQGLRLIYYSQIVNDFQKGDIAEGYSVSREKKESFPLTVTSAQKNPTAFYLCASSIDLDSTDTQYFGPGTRLTVL.

This clonotype was detected a few times. V is TRBV2 and J is TRBJ2-5; 16 bases are shared with TRBD2. The CDR3 has 16 residues. Trimming at V came to 7 bases and at J to 6 bases, leaving 8 bases not matched to a gene. CDR1 is SNHLY and CDR2 is FYNNEI in the germline V gene. The CDR3, as DNA: TGTGCCAGCACGACGGGACTAGCGGGGGGGAGGAAGACCCAGTACTTC. Translating gives CASTTGLAGGRKTQYF.

J is TRBJ2-1 and V is TRBV25-1; weak D call: TRBD2 (5 bases). This CDR3 contains 15 residues. The V gene's germline CDR1 is MGHDK and CDR2 SYGVNS. V dropped 6 bases and J dropped 5 bases, with 17 bases sitting between them. The CDR3 sequence is CASSASERINNEQFF. CDR3 bases: TGTGCCAGCAGCGCTTCTGAGCGGATCAACAATGAGCAGTTCTTC.

This clonotype was found many times. The V gene is TRBV10-3, the J gene TRBJ2-1, with a possible D match to TRBD1 (5 bases). CDR3 size: 16 residues. Germline loops: CDR1 ENHRY, CDR2 SYGVKD. Trimming took off 3 bases at V and 7 bases at J, with 19 bases between the two ends. The CDR3 spells CAISDSGRGYVNEQFF. CDR3 sequence (DNA): TGTGCCATCAGTGATTCAGGGCGTGGGTATGTGAATGAGCAGTTCTTC.

This clonotype was seen repeatedly, ten times or more. The rearrangement links TRBV20-1 to TRBJ2-7; D might be TRBD1 (6 bases). Trimming took off 0 bases at V and 6 bases at J, with 12 bases between the two ends. The CDR3 has 13 residues. Germline CDR1 is DFQATT and CDR2 is SNEGSKA (reference sequence). CDR3 DNA: TGCAGTGCTAGAGATTCAGGGGCGCCCGAGCAGTACTTC. The encoded protein is CSARDSGAPEQYF.

This clonotype showed up just a few times. This chain links TRBV28 with TRBJ2-5; maybe TRBD2 (6 bases). Germline V gives CDR1 MDHEN, CDR2 SYDVKM. The CDR3 totals 17 residues. V was shortened by 6 bases and J by 5 bases, with 25 bases between the two germline ends. CDR3 DNA: TGTGCCAGCAGGTCCTCGTTCGGGGGAATTTCCTCTGAGACCCAGTACTTC. Amino acid sequence: CASRSSFGGISSETQYF.

This clonotype was seen only a few times. The chain employs TRBV6-1 and TRBJ2-7; 10 positions agree with TRBD1. CDR1 and CDR2 (germline): MNHNS, SASEGT. J lost 6 bases, V lost 6 bases, and 2 bases had no gene match. This CDR3 contains 12 residues. In DNA, the CDR3 is TGTGCCAGCAGAAGGACAGGGGGCGAGCAGTACTTC. Protein: CASRRTGGEQYF.

The sample holds a few counts of this clonotype. The chain couples TRBV7-2 to TRBJ2-3; D is perhaps TRBD1 (5 bases). CDR3 length equals 13 residues. Trimming stripped 5 bases from V and 4 bases from J, with 10 bases between. Germline V gene data show CDR1 as SGHTA and CDR2 as FQGNSA. CDR3 sequence reads: CASSPRRADTQYF. CDR3 bases: TGTGCCAGCAGCCCCCGCAGGGCAGATACGCAGTATTTT.

This clonotype was counted ten times or more. The chain uses TRBV9 and TRBJ2-3; D possibly corresponds to TRBD2 (5 bases). Per the germline V gene, CDR1 is SGDLS and CDR2 is YYNGEE. CDR3 size: 14 residues. Trimming shortened V by 0 bases and J by 6 bases, and 11 bases separated the two germline ends. Here the CDR3 reads CASSVESIADTQYF. As DNA, the CDR3 is TGTGCCAGCAGCGTAGAGTCGATAGCGGATACGCAGTATTTT. Drawing the rest from reference TRBV9 and TRBJ2-3, the complete variable domain is DSGVTQTPKHLITATGQRVTLRCSPRSGDLSVYWYQQSLDQGLQFLIQYYNGEERAKGNILERFSAQQFPDLHSELNLSSLELGDSALYFCASSVESIADTQYFGPGTRLTVL.

This sequence joins TRBV7-9 and TRBJ1-5; D unresolved. V shed 1 base and J shed 1 base, with 11 bases lying between them. From germline, CDR1 is SEHNR and CDR2 FQNEAQ (reference sequence). The CDR3 has 16 amino acids. The CDR3 coding sequence is TGTGCCAGCAGCTTAGGCAGTGGGCCGAGCAATCAGCCCCAGCATTTT. This codes for CASSLGSGPSNQPQHF.

The chain couples TRBV12-3 or TRBV12-4 to TRBJ1-1; 7 positions match TRBD1. The CDR3 is made up of 14 amino acids. V lost 2 bases to trimming and J lost 4 bases; unmatched junction nucleotides: 4. The chain's CDR3 is CASSLLPGGTEAFF. As DNA, the CDR3 is TGTGCCAGCAGTTTACTTCCAGGGGGCACTGAAGCTTTCTTT.

This chain joins TRBV4-3 and TRBJ2-7; D remains unclear. The CDR3 sequence is 16 residues long. The germline gives CDR1 LGHNA, CDR2 YSLEER. Trimming cost V 4 bases and J 7 bases, with 23 bases left between them. In nucleotides, the CDR3 is TGCGCCAGCAGCCGCGGTACCTGCGTCCCCTTATATGAGCAGTACGTC. The encoded protein is CASSRGTCVPLYEQYV.

The V call is TRBV6-6, the J call TRBJ1-2; unclear D gene. The V end was cut by 4 bases, the J end by 5 bases, with 8 bases between. Germline V gene sequence: CDR1 MNHNY, CDR2 SVGAGI (reference sequence). This CDR3 has 12 residues. The CDR3 DNA is TGTGCCAGCAGTTCCCAATTGTATGGCTACACCTTC. As protein: CASSSQLYGYTF.

This clonotype was seen at least ten times. This chain links TRBV11-2 with TRBJ2-4; the match to TRBD1 covers 7 bases. Germline-derived CDR1 and CDR2 are SGHAT and FQNNGV. The J segment lost 8 bases and the V segment lost 4 bases, leaving 8 bases of the junction unmatched. The CDR3 consists of 14 residues. The chain's CDR3 is CASSSSGTADIQYF. The CDR3 DNA follows: TGTGCCAGCAGCTCCTCCGGGACAGCGGACATTCAGTACTTC.

The chain joins TRBV5-1 to TRBJ2-1, with 8 bases matching TRBD1. CDR1 and CDR2 (germline): SGHRS, YFSETQ. The length of the CDR3 is 15 residues. The junction had 5 bases not matched to a gene; V was cut back by 4 bases and J by 2 bases. CDR3 residues: CASSHDRGAYNEQFF. The CDR3 DNA follows: TGCGCCAGCAGCCATGACAGGGGCGCCTACAATGAGCAGTTCTTC.